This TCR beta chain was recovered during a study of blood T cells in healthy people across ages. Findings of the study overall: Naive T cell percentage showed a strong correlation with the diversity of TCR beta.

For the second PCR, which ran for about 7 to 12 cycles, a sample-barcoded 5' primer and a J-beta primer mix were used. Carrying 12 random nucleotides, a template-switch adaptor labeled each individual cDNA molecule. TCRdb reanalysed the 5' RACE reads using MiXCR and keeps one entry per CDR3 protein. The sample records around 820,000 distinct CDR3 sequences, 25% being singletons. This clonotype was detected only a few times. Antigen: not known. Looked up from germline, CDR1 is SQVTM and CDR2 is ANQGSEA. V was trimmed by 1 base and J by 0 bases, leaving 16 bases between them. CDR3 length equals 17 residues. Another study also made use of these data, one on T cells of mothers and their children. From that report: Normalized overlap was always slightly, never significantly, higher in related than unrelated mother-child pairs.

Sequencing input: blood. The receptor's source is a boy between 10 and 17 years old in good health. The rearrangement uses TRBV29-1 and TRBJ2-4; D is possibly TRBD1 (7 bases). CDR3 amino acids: CSVEAEGAGLAKNIQYF. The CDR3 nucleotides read TGCAGCGTTGAAGCGGAGGGGGCGGGACTAGCCAAAAACATTCAGTACTTC.